Below, 24 T cell receptor beta chains from the same sample are listed, as sequenced in a study of post-analysis software for immune sequencing data. General observations from the study: Patients showed TRBV5-6, TRBV5-1 and TRBV20-1 among five TRBV segments more frequent than in controls.

For these receptors, no antigen is known. TCR beta cDNA libraries included unique molecular identifiers. TCRdb re-derived calls from the PCR reads in MiXCR, one entry per CDR3 protein. This sample carries fewer than 900,000 distinct CDR3 sequences, about half of them seen once, and the ten largest clones take 4.9%. The specimen sequenced was blood. These receptors originate from a girl aged 10-17 years with multiple sclerosis.

This clonotype was picked up a small number of times. CDR3: CALSAGGPDEQYF. DNA of the CDR3: TGTGCCCTGTCGGCGGGAGGGCCCGACGAGCAGTACTTC. The rearrangement links TRBV7-9 to TRBJ2-7, with TRBD2 matching over 9 bases. The V gene end was trimmed by 11 bases and the J gene end by 5 bases; junction bases not matched to a gene: 10. CDR1 is SEHNR and CDR2 is FQNEAQ in the germline V gene (reference sequence). CDR3 length equals 13 residues.

Only a few counts were recorded for this clonotype. The DNA for the CDR3 is TGTGCCATCAGTGAGGCCCCCTACGAGCAGTACTTC. This translates into CAISEAPYEQYF. The rearrangement links TRBV10-3 to TRBJ2-7; D gene unclear. Germline CDR1 is ENHRY and CDR2 is SYGVKD. CDR3 length equals 12 residues. V gave up 2 bases and J gave up 2 bases, with 4 bases separating them.

This clonotype was counted a few times. V and J are TRBV27 and TRBJ2-7; D call uncertain. Germline V CDR1 and CDR2: MNHEY, SMNVEV (reference sequence). There are 13 residues in the CDR3. The V and J ends lost 3 bases and 7 bases respectively, with 13 bases between them. The CDR3 sequence: CASSLVVRGEQYF. Here the CDR3 DNA reads TGTGCCAGCAGTTTGGTGGTCCGTGGTGAGCAGTACTTC.

The chain carries TRBV6-5 and TRBJ2-7, with D possibly matching TRBD1 (6 bases). This CDR3 spans 15 amino acids. CDR1 and CDR2 from the germline V gene are MNHEY and SVGAGI. The germline V and J ends were trimmed by 1 base and 6 bases, with 16 bases remaining between them. The CDR3 DNA reads as TGTGCCAGCAGTTACTTCGGACAGAATAAAGGCGAGCAGTACTTC. Amino acid sequence: CASSYFGQNKGEQYF.

This clonotype was seen only a few times. The gene calls are TRBV20-1 and TRBJ2-1; 8 bases are a match to TRBD2. Germline CDR1 and CDR2: DFQATT and SNEGSKA (reference sequence). V dropped 6 bases and J dropped 10; count of bases not matched to a gene: 8. This CDR3 comprises 12 residues. The CDR3 protein is CSAGGLATEQFF. CDR3 bases: TGCAGTGCGGGAGGACTAGCCACCGAGCAGTTCTTC.

Only a few counts were recorded for this clonotype. The V and J genes are TRBV2 and TRBJ2-1; possible D gene TRBD2, 5 bases. V was shortened by 4 bases and J by 6 bases, with 10 bases between the two germline ends. The CDR3 has 13 amino acids. Germline assignment: CDR1 SNHLY and CDR2 FYNNEI. The CDR3 nucleotides read TGTGCCAGCAGTGTACTAGTTCGCAATGAGCAGTTCTTC. As protein: CASSVLVRNEQFF.

The gene calls are TRBV4-1 and TRBJ2-5; D is undetermined. The CDR3 runs to 16 residues. Germline V gene sequence: CDR1 MGHRA, CDR2 YSYEKL. Deletions cut 0 bases from V and 11 bases from J, with 22 bases between. CDR3 region: CASSQEQWATYNEQYF. DNA of the CDR3: TGCGCCAGCAGCCAAGAACAGTGGGCCACCTACAATGAGCAGTACTTC.

The V and J genes are TRBV12-3 or TRBV12-4 and TRBJ2-4; D ambiguous. Near its end, the DNA agrees better with TRBJ2-7, so the J call may be wrong. There are 14 residues in the CDR3. CDR3 nucleotides: TGTGCCAGCAGTTTAGCAGGCCAGGCAGGCGAGCAGTACTTC. Translated: CASSLAGQAGEQYF.

This clonotype came up a few times. V and J are TRBV29-1 and TRBJ2-3; 7 bases line up with TRBD2. Germline-derived CDR1 and CDR2 are SQVTM and ANQGSEA. The CDR3 is made up of 15 amino acids. V lost 6 bases, J lost 3 bases, and 12 bases stayed unmatched. CDR3 in DNA: TGCAGCGTAGCTGGGTGGGGGGGGAGAACAGATACGCAGTATTTT. Its protein product is CSVAGWGGRTDTQYF.

As concerns this clonotype: The CDR3 does not close with the conserved phenylalanine or tryptophan, likely indicating a read error. The chain employs TRBV15 and TRBJ2-3, with a possible D match to TRBD1 (5 bases). V lost 5 bases and J 0 bases, leaving 15 bases between the germline ends. CDR3 length equals 16 residues. The germline V gene has CDR1 LNHNV and CDR2 YYDKDF (reference sequence). In nucleotides, the CDR3 is TGTGCCACCAGCGTGGGGCGTGGAGCTAGCACAGATACGCAGTATTCT. Its translation is CATSVGRGASTDTQYS.

This clonotype was detected only a few times. The chain is built from TRBV5-6 and TRBJ1-6; D remains unclear. The V gene lost 3 bases and the J gene lost 3 bases, with 13 bases spanning the gap. The CDR3 loop spans 16 amino acids. Germline CDR1 is SGHDT and CDR2 is YYEEEE. CDR3 DNA sequence: TGTGCCAGCAGCTCCTTGGTCAGGAACTATAATTCACCCCTCCACTTT. It is translated as CASSSLVRNYNSPLHF.

The V call is TRBV6-5, the J call TRBJ2-7; tentative D call: TRBD2 (6 bases). CDR1 is MNHEY and CDR2 is SVGAGI in the germline V gene. Trimming stripped 6 bases from V and 6 bases from J, with 15 bases between. The CDR3 extends over 13 amino acids. CDR3 amino acids: CASRYGHGGEQYF. DNA of the CDR3: TGTGCCAGCAGATACGGTCACGGGGGCGAGCAGTACTTC.

This clonotype was counted between two and nine times. The rearrangement joins TRBV10-3 to TRBJ2-7; 8 bases map to TRBD1. This CDR3 has 15 amino acids. CDR1 is ENHRY and CDR2 is SYGVKD in the germline V gene. Trimming at V came to 5 bases and at J to 6 bases, leaving 12 bases not matched to a gene. CDR3 sequence (DNA): TGTGCCATCAGTCAGAAGGGACAGGTGCCGGTCGAGCAGTACTTC. It is translated as CAISQKGQVPVEQYF.

The V gene is TRBV20-1, the J gene TRBJ2-7, with D unresolved. The CDR3 runs 13 residues. V was trimmed by 0 bases and J by 0 bases, leaving 6 bases between them. Germline CDR1 reads DFQATT; CDR2 reads SNEGSKA (reference sequence). The CDR3 region has the DNA TGCAGTGCTAGAGAGGGCCACTCCTACGAGCAGTACTTC. Translated, it gives CSAREGHSYEQYF.

The chain is built from TRBV5-1 and TRBJ2-1; a weak D match, TRBD1 (6 bases). The V end was cut by 4 bases, the J end by 12 bases, with 23 bases between. The CDR3 consists of 15 residues. Germline CDR1 and CDR2: SGHRS and YFSETQ. CDR3 sequence: CASSRARTDPGLQFF. Written as DNA, the CDR3 is TGCGCCAGCAGCCGGGCCCGGACAGACCCCGGATTGCAGTTCTTC. The entire variable domain, with the rest obtained from reference TRBV5-1 and TRBJ2-1, is as follows: KAGVTQTPRYLIKTRGQQVTLSCSPISGHRSVSWYQQTPGQGLQFLFEYFSETQRNKGNFPGRFSGRQFSNSRSEMNVSTLELGDSALYLCASSRARTDPGLQFFGPGTRLTVL.

This clonotype has a handful of counts. The genes are TRBV6-6 and TRBJ1-1, with TRBD1 as a possible D gene (5 bases). In germline, CDR1 is MNHNY, CDR2 SVGAGI (reference sequence). V was cut by 4 bases and J by 3 bases, with 18 bases left in between. The CDR3 is 16 residues long. CDR3 DNA: TGTGCCAGCAGTTCATTCGGGGGTCGGGGGGACACTGAAGCTTTCTTT. This translates into CASSSFGGRGDTEAFF.

This rearrangement joins TRBV5-1 to TRBJ1-2; D uncertain. Between the trimmed V and J ends, which lost 0 bases and 4 bases, there was a span of 16 bases. CDR1 is SGHRS and CDR2 is YFSETQ in the germline V gene. The CDR3 is made up of 16 amino acids. The chain's CDR3 is CASSLEGMNPSYGYTF. The CDR3 DNA is TGCGCCAGCAGCTTGGAAGGAATGAACCCTAGCTATGGCTACACCTTC.

In this sample, this clonotype turned up once. V is TRBV7-2 and J is TRBJ2-7; D ambiguous. The V gene's germline CDR1 is SGHTA and CDR2 FQGNSA. This CDR3 has 18 residues. V lost 0 bases and J 5 bases, leaving 23 bases between the germline ends. The chain's CDR3 is CASSLAPAPKNYDDEQYF. For the CDR3, the DNA is TGTGCCAGCAGCTTAGCCCCCGCTCCAAAGAATTACGACGACGAGCAGTACTTC.

A few counts support this clonotype. The chain uses TRBV6-5 and TRBJ2-1; D may be TRBD1 (6 bases). V lost 2 bases and J lost 4, with 6 bases in between. CDR3 size: 13 residues. Germline V gene lookup returns CDR1 MNHEY and CDR2 SVGAGI. CDR3 in amino acids: CASSYGQYNEQFF. CDR3 nucleotides: TGTGCCAGCAGTTACGGACAGTACAATGAGCAGTTCTTC.

This clonotype was picked up a small number of times. The chain combines TRBV20-1 with TRBJ2-4; 10 nucleotides agree with TRBD1. The CDR3 runs to 17 residues. Germline CDR1 and CDR2: DFQATT and SNEGSKA (reference sequence). J was trimmed by 7 bases and V by 0 bases; bases with no gene match: 12. The CDR3 protein is CSARDPMGTGETNIQYF. The CDR3 nucleotides are TGCAGTGCTAGAGATCCGATGGGGACAGGGGAAACTAACATTCAGTACTTC.

The chain joins TRBV7-2 to TRBJ2-3; no clear D gene. CDR3 length: 12 amino acids. V lost 9 bases to trimming and J lost 1 base, with 8 bases between them. CDR1 is SGHTA and CDR2 is FQGNSA in the germline V gene. The CDR3 DNA reads as TGTGCCAGGACCGTTGGCACAGATACGCAGTATTTT. Protein: CARTVGTDTQYF.

This clonotype was counted only a few times. A read error may be the cause here, since a much bigger clone is one base away. The chain has TRBV20-1 and TRBJ2-5; weak D call: TRBD2 (7 bases). With 5 bases removed from V and 8 bases from J, the gap between germline ends came to 24 bases. Germline CDR1 is DFQATT and CDR2 is SNEGSKA (reference sequence). The CDR3 spans 15 residues. The CDR3 nucleotides read TGCAGTGCTGAGAGCCCAGGACCGGGGGGCGGAACCCAGTACTTC. This encodes CSAESPGPGGGTQYF.

In this sample, this clonotype turned up a few times. The V call is TRBV10-3, the J call TRBJ2-6; 9 bases agree with TRBD1. Germline V gene sequence: CDR1 ENHRY, CDR2 SYGVKD. The ends lost 11 bases at V and 0 bases at J; junction bases unmatched: 11. This CDR3 is built from 17 residues. CDR3 nucleotide sequence: TGTGCCGTCATATCTGGACAGGGGAACTCTGGGGCCAACGTCCTGACTTTC. Translated: CAVISGQGNSGANVLTF.

The chain has TRBV18 and TRBJ2-4; 11 bases fit TRBD1. The closer fit of TRBJ2-7 to the DNA end suggests the J call may be wrong. Germline CDR1 is KGHSH and CDR2 is LQKENI. This CDR3 region has 15 residues. The CDR3 coding sequence is TGTGCCAGCTCACCCGGGACAGGGGGACAGTACGAGCAGTACTTC. It encodes CASSPGTGGQYEQYF.